The 20 T cell receptor beta chains below were found in one sample sequenced in a study of T cells in Graves' hyperthyroidism and ophthalmopathy. TCR beta CDR3 sequences were amplified from RNA transcripts. The TCR CDR3 was amplified in a first-round RT-PCR using the HTBI primer set. From the multiplex PCR reads, TCRdb called clonotypes with MiXCR, one entry per CDR3 protein. The sample records about 350,000 distinct CDR3 sequences, about 15% being singletons. Material for sequencing was blood. The receptors shown here come from a young woman with Graves' hyperthyroidism.

This clonotype has more than one count but fewer than ten. This chain joins TRBV3-1 and TRBJ1-2; D remains unclear. The CDR3 runs to 16 residues. The germline V gene has CDR1 LGHDT and CDR2 YNNKEL (reference sequence). V lost 5 bases and J 3 bases, leaving 19 bases between the germline ends. CDR3 residues: CASSSRGPHGDYGYTF. The CDR3 DNA reads as TGTGCCAGCAGCTCGCGCGGCCCTCACGGCGACTATGGCTACACCTTC.

This clonotype was observed at least ten times. The gene calls are TRBV6-1 and TRBJ2-3, with TRBD2 identical over 10 bases. The CDR3 sequence is 17 residues long. The germline gives CDR1 MNHNS, CDR2 SASEGT. V gave up 2 bases and J gave up 1 base; unmatched junction bases: 6. The CDR3 spells CASSESAGGLGTDTQYF. In DNA, the CDR3 is TGTGCCAGCAGTGAATCAGCGGGAGGGTTGGGCACAGATACGCAGTATTTT.

This clonotype was detected a few times. The chain links TRBV5-5 to TRBJ2-1; TRBD2 matches 14 bases. The length of the CDR3 is 16 residues. The V and J ends lost 4 bases and 7 bases, in that order; junction bases with no gene match: 7. Per germline, CDR1 SGHKS and CDR2 YYEKEE (reference sequence). Here the CDR3 reads CASSLQGLAGVNEQFF. In nucleotides, the CDR3 is TGTGCCAGCAGCCTCCAGGGACTAGCGGGAGTGAATGAGCAGTTCTTC.

The table lists this clonotype with many counts. The chain couples TRBV11-2 to TRBJ2-5, with unresolved D. Between the trimmed V and J ends, which lost 1 base and 1 base, there was a span of 10 bases. CDR3 length equals 15 residues. Germline CDR1 and CDR2: SGHAT and FQNNGV. In nucleotides, the CDR3 is TGTGCCAGCAGCTTAGGCCAGCTCCGCCAAGAGACCCAGTACTTC. Translation: CASSLGQLRQETQYF.

This clonotype came up once. The CDR3, as DNA: TGTGCCAGCAGTTTCTATTTCGACAGGGGCAGCTACGAGCAGTACTTC. This gives the protein CASSFYFDRGSYEQYF. V usage is TRBV12-3 or TRBV12-4 and J usage is TRBJ2-7; 8 positions match TRBD1. This CDR3 is built from 16 residues. V dropped 3 bases and J dropped 3; count of bases not matched to a gene: 10.

This clonotype was seen ten or more times. CDR3 in amino acids: CASSSTNLHEQYF. DNA of the CDR3: TGTGCCAGCAGCTCGACGAACCTACACGAGCAGTACTTC. The rearrangement links TRBV7-2 to TRBJ2-7; D call uncertain. Germline lookup yields CDR1 SGHTA and CDR2 FQGNSA. The CDR3 is made up of 13 amino acids. The germline V and J ends were trimmed by 4 bases and 5 bases, with 12 bases remaining between them.

This clonotype has more than one count but fewer than ten. The chain uses TRBV24-1 and TRBJ1-2; D call uncertain. The CDR3 totals 17 residues. Trimming cost V 5 bases and J 1 base, with 19 bases left between them. The V gene's germline CDR1 is KGHDR and CDR2 SFDVKD. The CDR3 DNA sequence: TGTGCCACCAGTGTTGTGGGAGTACTAGCCGATAACTATGGCTACACCTTC. This encodes CATSVVGVLADNYGYTF.

The gene calls are TRBV6-1 and TRBJ2-2, with 8 bases that match TRBD1. Germline V CDR1 and CDR2: MNHNS, SASEGT. Germline trimming cut 10 bases from V and 2 bases from J; bases unmatched to any gene: 6. This CDR3 region has 14 residues. CDR3 region: CATVGQVNTGELFF. The CDR3 DNA is TGTGCCACCGTGGGACAGGTTAACACCGGGGAGCTGTTTTTT.

This clonotype was picked up many times. The V and J genes are TRBV6-2 or TRBV6-3 and TRBJ1-5, with D tentatively TRBD1 (5 bases). Germline values: CDR1 MNHEY, CDR2 SVGEGT. The CDR3 sequence is 17 residues long. Trimming took 6 bases from V and 0 from J, leaving 18 bases between them. Written as DNA, the CDR3 is TGTGCCAGCAGACCCGGGACCGGCGAATTTAGCAATCAGCCCCAGCATTTT. Translated, it gives CASRPGTGEFSNQPQHF.

This clonotype was found many times. The chain is built from TRBV5-5 and TRBJ2-1, with 8 bases that match TRBD1. Trimming took 3 bases from V and 8 from J; bases not matched to a gene: 7. Germline V gene sequence: CDR1 SGHKS, CDR2 YYEKEE (reference sequence). The CDR3 has 14 residues. CDR3 sequence reads: CASSSWTGLDEQFF. CDR3 nucleotide sequence: TGTGCCAGCAGCTCTTGGACAGGGCTTGATGAGCAGTTCTTC.

Only a few counts were recorded for this clonotype. This chain joins TRBV20-1 and TRBJ2-4; 11 bases are a match to TRBD1. The length of the CDR3 is 14 residues. The germline gives CDR1 DFQATT, CDR2 SNEGSKA (reference sequence). V gave up 4 bases and J gave up 6 bases; unmatched junction bases: 5. The CDR3 nucleotides read TGCAGTGCTACTCCGGACAGGGGGCTAAACATTCAGTACTTC. This encodes CSATPDRGLNIQYF.

The chain's CDR3 is CASSPPAGSTGELFF. The CDR3 nucleotides are TGTGCCAGCAGCCCGCCAGCGGGTTCGACCGGGGAGCTGTTTTTT. The V call is TRBV12-3 or TRBV12-4, the J call TRBJ2-2; possibly TRBD2 for D (6 bases). The CDR3 extends over 15 amino acids. The V end was cut by 6 bases, the J end by 5 bases, with 16 bases between.

This clonotype was detected only a few times. The gene calls are TRBV19 and TRBJ1-2; 8 bases agree with TRBD1. CDR3 length: 16 residues. Germline V gene lookup returns CDR1 LNHDA and CDR2 SQIVND (reference sequence). V gave up 7 bases and J gave up 11 bases; unmatched junction bases: 21. The CDR3 DNA reads TGTGCCAGTACCGACCGCCCCGGGACAGGCACCTCGTCGTACACCTTC. It specifies CASTDRPGTGTSSYTF.

The rearrangement links TRBV5-4 to TRBJ2-7, with TRBD2 matching 13 bases. The germline CDR1 and CDR2 sequences are SGHNT and YYREEE (reference sequence). The J segment lost 5 bases and the V segment lost 2 bases, leaving 10 bases of the junction unmatched. This CDR3 is built from 17 residues. The CDR3 DNA is TGTGCCAGCAGCTTAGGGGGACTAGCGGGAATGTTTGACGAGCAGTACTTC. Translated: CASSLGGLAGMFDEQYF.

The chain has TRBV9 and TRBJ2-2; D may correspond to TRBD1 or TRBD2 (5 bases each). The CDR3 totals 14 residues. Germline CDR1 SGDLS, CDR2 YYNGEE. Trimming left V 4 bases short and J 7 bases short, with 14 bases between. CDR3 region: CASSSPGTFGELFF. The CDR3 nucleotides read TGTGCCAGCAGCTCCCCCGGGACGTTCGGGGAGCTGTTTTTT.

The table lists this clonotype with many counts. The chain combines TRBV20-1 with TRBJ2-1; 7 bases are shared with TRBD2. This CDR3 has 15 residues. With V trimmed by 6 bases and J by 7 bases, 15 bases remained unmatched. The germline gives CDR1 DFQATT, CDR2 SNEGSKA (reference sequence). The CDR3 sequence is CSAVGSTTSWNEQFF. Here the CDR3 DNA reads TGCAGTGCCGTAGGCTCTACGACTAGCTGGAATGAGCAGTTCTTC.

V usage is TRBV19 and J usage is TRBJ1-6; D is uncertain. Trimming left V 3 bases short and J 8 bases short, with 8 bases between. The CDR3 consists of 13 residues. The germline CDR1 and CDR2 sequences are LNHDA and SQIVND (reference sequence). CDR3 protein: CASSIRVDSPLHF. CDR3 nucleotide sequence: TGTGCCAGTAGTATTCGGGTGGATTCACCCCTCCACTTT.

This clonotype was picked up many times. J is TRBJ2-1 and V is TRBV12-3 or TRBV12-4, with 12 bases that match TRBD2. This CDR3 contains 16 residues. The J segment lost 2 bases and the V segment lost 6 bases, leaving 5 bases of the junction unmatched. Written as DNA, the CDR3 is TGTGCCAGCAGACTAGCGGGAGGTCCTGCCTACAATGAGCAGTTCTTC. Translating gives CASRLAGGPAYNEQFF.

Ten or more counts support this clonotype. The chain carries TRBV27 and TRBJ1-1; 9 bases align to TRBD1. The CDR3 runs to 13 residues. Germline V gene data show CDR1 as MNHEY and CDR2 as SMNVEV (reference sequence). V trimming: 6 bases; J trimming: 5 bases; junction bases outside the gene matches: 4. CDR3: CASRDRGGTEAFF. The CDR3 region has the DNA TGTGCCAGCAGGGACAGGGGAGGGACTGAAGCTTTCTTT.

This clonotype was seen ten or more times. The chain is built from TRBV2 and TRBJ1-5, with 9 bases aligning to TRBD1. This CDR3 has 15 residues. CDR1 and CDR2 (germline): SNHLY, FYNNEI. With V trimmed by 6 bases and J by 1 base, 4 bases remained unmatched. The CDR3 nucleotides are TGTGCCAGCAGAGACAGGGGGGAGAGCAATCAGCCCCAGCATTTT. It encodes CASRDRGESNQPQHF.